These 13 T cell receptor beta chains came from one sample sequenced in a study of shared clonotypes between healthy human individuals. Repertoires were generated with immunoSEQ multiplex PCR, while TCRdb's copy carries only in-frame clones and drops some. The repertoire includes 2.5 million or so clones, more than 90% of them detected once, and 0.14% sits in the top ten. Source material: naive CD4+ T cells sorted from blood. Subset reported: CD45RA+ positively selected. The receptors were gathered from a man between 18 and 35 years old in good health.

The V gene is TRBV5-4, the J gene TRBJ1-2; no reliable D call. Germline values: CDR1 SGHNT, CDR2 YYREEE (reference sequence). V lost 2 bases and J 5 bases, leaving 22 bases between the germline ends. The CDR3 runs to 17 residues. The CDR3 nucleotides are TGTGCCAGCAGCTTTAAGGGTACCGATCGAGGTCTGTATGGCTACACCTTC. Translating gives CASSFKGTDRGLYGYTF.

This clone was recorded once. J is TRBJ1-1 and V is TRBV15; TRBD1 is a possible D gene (6 bases). From germline, CDR1 is LNHNV and CDR2 YYDKDF (reference sequence). The CDR3 loop spans 14 amino acids. V shed 8 bases and J shed 5 bases, with 18 bases lying between them. CDR3: CATGPHLGGTEAFF. The CDR3 region has the DNA TGTGCCACCGGGCCGCACCTAGGGGGGACTGAAGCTTTCTTT.

V is TRBV28 and J is TRBJ1-1; maybe TRBD1 (5 bases). V lost 6 bases to trimming and J lost 0 bases, with 14 bases between them. The germline V gene has CDR1 MDHEN and CDR2 SYDVKM. The CDR3 totals 15 residues. CDR3 protein: CASRVGGPMNTEAFF. CDR3 DNA: TGTGCCAGCAGGGTGGGGGGTCCCATGAACACTGAAGCTTTCTTT.

This chain connects TRBV4-2 to TRBJ1-2, with no clear D. This CDR3 has 15 residues. Germline V gene sequence: CDR1 LGHNA, CDR2 YNFKEQ. The V and J ends lost 0 bases and 5 bases respectively, with 13 bases between them. CDR3 in amino acids: CASSQERAVSYGYTF. In DNA form, the CDR3 reads TGTGCCAGCAGCCAAGAGAGGGCAGTATCATATGGCTACACCTTC.

This clone was seen only once. The chain recombines TRBV28 with TRBJ1-5; D is unclear. Germline V gene data show CDR1 as MDHEN and CDR2 as SYDVKM. This CDR3 spans 14 amino acids. The V end lost 7 bases, the J end lost 4 bases, and 14 bases lay between the germline ends. The CDR3 region is CASKGRVSNQPQHF. The CDR3 DNA reads TGTGCCAGCAAAGGAAGGGTTTCAAATCAGCCCCAGCATTTT.

The chain uses TRBV11-2 and TRBJ1-6; 8 positions match TRBD1. The CDR3 has 15 residues. Germline assignment: CDR1 SGHAT and CDR2 FQNNGV. Germline trimming cut 5 bases from V and 7 bases from J; bases unmatched to any gene: 7. CDR3 DNA: TGTGCCAGCAGCCGAGGGACAGGCATCAATTCACCCCTCCACTTT. Translated, it gives CASSRGTGINSPLHF.

This CDR3 is CASSQDPGTPSYEQYF. The CDR3 DNA sequence: TGCGCCAGCAGCCAGGATCCCGGGACACCCTCCTACGAGCAGTACTTC. The V and J genes are TRBV4-1 and TRBJ2-7; perhaps TRBD1 as D (6 bases). The germline V gene has CDR1 MGHRA and CDR2 YSYEKL. V lost 3 bases, J lost 0 bases, and 15 bases lay in between. The CDR3 sequence is 16 residues long.

J is TRBJ2-1 and V is TRBV10-3, with 8 bases identical to TRBD1. Germline lookup yields CDR1 ENHRY and CDR2 SYGVKD. J gave up 2 bases and V 4 bases, and 1 base lay outside the gene matches. The CDR3 is 14 residues long. The DNA of the CDR3 is TGTGCCATCAGTGTGGGACAGGCCTACAATGAGCAGTTCTTC. This gives the protein CAISVGQAYNEQFF.

V usage is TRBV9 and J usage is TRBJ2-4, with TRBD1 as a possible D gene (6 bases). This CDR3 region has 16 residues. Germline CDR1 is SGDLS and CDR2 is YYNGEE. V was clipped by 3 bases and J by 0 bases, with 13 bases between them. CDR3 residues: CASSASPGAAKNIQYF. The CDR3 DNA follows: TGTGCCAGCAGCGCCTCCCCAGGGGCAGCCAAAAACATTCAGTACTTC.

This clone has a single count. The V gene is TRBV19, the J gene TRBJ2-5; TRBD1 might be the D (6 bases). V shed 6 bases and J shed 5 bases, with 19 bases lying between them. Germline V lookup: CDR1 LNHDA, CDR2 SQIVND (reference sequence). The length of the CDR3 is 15 residues. The CDR3 here is CASSTITGTGETQYF. CDR3 coding DNA: TGTGCCAGTAGCACAATTACAGGGACCGGCGAGACCCAGTACTTC.

As concerns this clone: At the DNA level, this CDR3 is encoded by other sequences in the same sample as well. The chain combines TRBV5-1 with TRBJ2-2; tentative D call: TRBD1 (5 bases). Per germline, CDR1 SGHRS and CDR2 YFSETQ. This CDR3 has 15 residues. V was clipped by 0 bases and J by 0 bases, with 6 bases between them. CDR3 amino acids: CASSLAGTNTGELFF. The CDR3 DNA is TGCGCCAGCAGCTTGGCAGGGACGAACACCGGGGAGCTGTTTTTT.

The chain combines TRBV30 with TRBJ2-7; D is unresolved. Per the germline V gene, CDR1 is GTSNPN and CDR2 is SVGIG (reference sequence). Between the trimmed V and J ends, which lost 5 bases and 3 bases, there was a span of 8 bases. CDR3 length: 11 residues. The CDR3 DNA follows: TGTGCCTGGGTACACGGCTACGAGCAGTACTTC. Its translation: CAWVHGYEQYF.

The gene calls are TRBV6-5 and TRBJ1-3; TRBD1 matches at 9 bases. From germline, CDR1 is MNHEY and CDR2 SVGAGI. Trimming removed 5 bases from V and 4 bases from J; junction bases left unmatched: 6. The CDR3 is 15 residues long. The CDR3 loop reads CASSASGTGGNTIYF. The CDR3 DNA is TGTGCCAGCAGTGCATCCGGGACAGGGGGAAACACCATATATTTT.